A selection of T cell receptor beta chains follows, all from one sample in a study of human T cells and chemical hapten exposure. TCRdb redid the calling of the RACE reads with MiXCR, one entry per CDR3 protein. The sample holds approximately 340,000 distinct CDR3 sequences, roughly 6.9% seen once. Sequencing used whole blood, obtained in connection with sensitization to the hapten diphenylcyclopropenone (DPC). The receptors here all came from a woman under 30 with alopecia areata. Some clones in this sample may be carry-over from other donors' samples. Each CDR3 is given with its conserved first and last residue. Each record gives: J gene, V gene, D gene, clone size, CDR3 protein, CDR3 DNA. A D gene is named only where the DNA matches it firmly. Where a row states a size, it is once, few, many or the class of an expanded clone; other rows omit it.

>TRBJ2-3|TRBV20-1|TRBD2|few
CSAPIGSGGQADTQYF
TGCAGTGCCCCGATTGGATCGGGGGGGCAAGCAGATACGCAGTATTTT
>TRBJ2-3|TRBV20-1|-|many
CSATPGPTDTQYF
TGCAGTGCTACACCGGGGCCCACAGATACGCAGTATTTT
>TRBJ1-2|TRBV12-3/TRBV12-4|-|-
CASSQQQGNYGYTF
TGTGCCAGCAGTCAACAACAGGGAAACTATGGCTACACCTTC
>TRBJ1-3|TRBV27|-|-
CASSLLGAAGNTIYF
TGTGCCAGCAGTTTACTGGGTGCCGCTGGAAACACCATATATTTT
>TRBJ2-6|TRBV10-3|-|many
CAISAGPGANVLTF
TGTGCCATCAGTGCAGGTCCCGGGGCCAACGTCCTGACTTTC
>TRBJ2-5|TRBV24-1|-|many
CATSDPRTLQETQYF
TGTGCCACCAGTGACCCTAGGACACTCCAAGAGACCCAGTACTTC
>TRBJ2-3|TRBV6-1|-|few
CASKRVSYSTDTQYF
TGTGCCAGCAAGAGGGTATCTTATAGCACAGATACGCAGTATTTT
>TRBJ2-5|TRBV20-1|TRBD1|-
CSARGQGAAKTQYF
TGCAGTGCTAGAGGACAGGGGGCGGCGAAGACCCAGTACTTC
>TRBJ2-7|TRBV25-1|TRBD2|many
CASTLLAGGPTKPYEQYF
TGTGCCAGCACACTTCTAGCGGGGGGACCTACTAAACCATACGAGCAGTACTTC
>TRBJ1-2|TRBV6-2/TRBV6-3|-|-
CASSLTDGINYGYTF
TGTGCCAGCAGTTTAACGGACGGAATTAACTATGGCTACACCTTC
>TRBJ2-7|TRBV14|TRBD1|many
CASSRGTGDYEQYF
TGTGCCAGCAGTAGGGGGACAGGGGACTACGAGCAGTACTTC
>TRBJ2-3|TRBV12-3/TRBV12-4|TRBD2|few
CASSPSGGDTDTQYF
TGTGCCAGCAGTCCTAGCGGGGGGGACACAGATACGCAGTATTTT
>TRBJ2-7|TRBV2|-|many
CASSVSTYEQYF
TGTGCCAGCAGTGTTAGCACCTACGAGCAGTACTTC
>TRBJ2-3|TRBV6-6|-|many
CASRGRTSTDTQYF
TGTGCCAGCAGGGGCAGAACTAGCACAGATACGCAGTATTTT
>TRBJ2-7|TRBV4-3|-|-
CASSQDGTAVSYEQYF
TGCGCCAGCAGCCAAGATGGGACCGCCGTCTCCTACGAGCAGTACTTC
>TRBJ1-3|TRBV6-6|TRBD1|-
CATQQGELIGNTIYF
TGTGCCACTCAACAGGGGGAATTGATAGGAAACACCATATATTTT
>TRBJ1-5|TRBV7-2|-|few
CASSVIPWALNQPQHF
TGTGCCAGCAGCGTCATACCCTGGGCCCTCAATCAGCCCCAGCATTTT
>TRBJ1-1|TRBV20-1|-|-
CSARVWGREAFF
TGCAGTGCTAGAGTGTGGGGTCGTGAAGCTTTCTTT
>TRBJ2-3|TRBV7-2|-|many
CASRGPGSILLTQYF
TGTGCCAGCAGGGGCCCGGGGTCGATTCTTCTTACGCAGTATTTT
>TRBJ1-5|TRBV7-2|-|many
CASSLTTQGSQHF
TGTGCCAGCAGCCTTACGACACAGGGTTCCCAGCATTTT
>TRBJ1-1|TRBV13|-|few
CASSLARVIRNTEAFF
TGTGCCAGCAGCTTAGCCAGGGTAATACGGAACACTGAAGCTTTCTTT
>TRBJ1-1|TRBV20-1|TRBD1|few
CSAGSFGQGVSGAFF
TGCAGTGCAGGCAGTTTCGGACAGGGAGTTTCTGGAGCTTTCTTT